This TCR beta chain was documented in a study of cytomegalovirus exposure and HLA in healthy donors. Across the study: In an early release, HLA-typed donors contributed 80 million to 95 million unique TCR sequences. Notes on the study in general: Serostatus for CMV was the only available immune exposure information.

A word on this clone: Its antigen is not known.

The PCR ran on 60 Vbeta and 13 Jbeta primers. The method was immunoSEQ multiplex PCR; TCRdb's version includes in-frame clones alone and lacks a portion of them. Found here are 130,000 or so clones, under 85% of them singletons; the top ten hold approximately 6.3%. Germline V gene sequence: CDR1 LNHDA, CDR2 SQIVND (reference sequence). The CDR3 covers 13 residues. Germline trimming cut 10 bases from V and 5 bases from J; bases unmatched to any gene: 9. The TCR originated in a man aged 18 to 29 in good health and CMV-seropositive. The chain links TRBV19 to TRBJ2-7; 9 bases are a match to TRBD1. Sequencing input: PBMCs. The CDR3 coding sequence is TGTGCCACAACAGGGGGCGGTAGCGACGAGCAGTACTTC. Its protein product is CATTGGGSDEQYF.